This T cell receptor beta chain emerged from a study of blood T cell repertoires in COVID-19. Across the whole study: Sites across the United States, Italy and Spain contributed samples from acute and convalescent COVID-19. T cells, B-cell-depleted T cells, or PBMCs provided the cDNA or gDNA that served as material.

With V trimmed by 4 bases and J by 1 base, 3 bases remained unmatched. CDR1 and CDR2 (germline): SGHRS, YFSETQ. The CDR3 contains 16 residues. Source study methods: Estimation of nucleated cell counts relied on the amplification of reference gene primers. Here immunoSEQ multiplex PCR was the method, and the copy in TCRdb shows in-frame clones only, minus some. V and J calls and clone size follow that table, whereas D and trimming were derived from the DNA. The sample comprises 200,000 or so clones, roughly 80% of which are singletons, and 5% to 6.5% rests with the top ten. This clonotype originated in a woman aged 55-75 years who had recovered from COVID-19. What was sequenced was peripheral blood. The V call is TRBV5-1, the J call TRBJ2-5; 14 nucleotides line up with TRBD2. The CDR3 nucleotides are TGCGCCAGCAGCATGACTAGCGGGGGGGCCCAAGAGACCCAGTACTTC. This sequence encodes CASSMTSGGAQETQYF.